This T cell receptor (beta chain) was documented in a study of blood T cell repertoires in COVID-19. The repertoire was sequenced with immunoSEQ multiplex PCR; TCRdb's copy has only in-frame clones and lacks some. Among a few hundred thousand clones listed, 89% were seen once. The CDR3 sequence is 15 residues long. CDR1 and CDR2 from the germline V gene are MDHEN and SYDVKM. V gave up 5 bases and J gave up 6 bases; unmatched junction bases: 8. The V and J genes are TRBV28 and TRBJ1-5; 9 bases fit TRBD1. This clonotype was obtained from a man aged 40-55 years with acute or convalescent COVID-19. Sample: peripheral blood. CDR3 in DNA: TGTGCCAGCAGTAATGACAGGGGGTGGGTTCAGCCCCAGCATTTT. This translates into CASSNDRGWVQPQHF. Using reference TRBV28 and TRBJ1-5 for the parts outside the CDR3, the full variable domain is DVKVTQSSRYLVKRTGEKVFLECVQDMDHENMFWYRQDPGLGLRLIYFSYDVKMKEKGDIPEGYSVSREKKERFSLILESASTNQTSMYLCASSNDRGWVQPQHFGDGTRLSIL.